These 10 T cell receptor beta chains were sequenced from one sample in a study of CD8 T cells in ankylosing spondylitis. Their antigens remain unidentified. TCRdb re-called the 5' RACE reads through MiXCR, storing one row per CDR3 protein. The repertoire holds a few hundred thousand distinct CDR3 sequences, with roughly 13% as singletons. Study-wide results and limits: There was a TCR beta motif, made of eight highly homologous variants, that appeared characteristic of ankylosing spondylitis blood.

The sequenced material came from blood, either unsorted or a sorted T cell fraction (not recorded which). These receptors all come from a male donor with ankylosing spondylitis.

In its sample, this clonotype was seen a few times. The chain employs TRBV6-1 and TRBJ2-3; possibly TRBD1 or TRBD2 for D (5 bases each). This CDR3 is 12 amino acids long. V shed 4 bases and J shed 6 bases, with 8 bases lying between them. Germline CDR1 is MNHNS and CDR2 is SASEGT. As DNA, the CDR3 is TGTGCCAGCAGTGCCTGGGGGGATACGCAGTATTTT. This translates into CASSAWGDTQYF.

This clonotype was counted at least ten times. The CDR3 here is CASSPEASIHTQYF. The CDR3 DNA follows: TGTGCCAGCAGCCCAGAGGCTAGCATCCATACGCAGTATTTT. The chain joins TRBV7-2 to TRBJ2-3, with a possible D match to TRBD2 (5 bases). Trimming took off 5 bases at V and 7 bases at J, with 16 bases between the two ends. Looked up from germline, CDR1 is SGHTA and CDR2 is FQGNSA. CDR3 length: 14 amino acids.

The gene calls are TRBV5-5 and TRBJ1-2, with D possibly matching TRBD1 (6 bases). Germline lookup yields CDR1 SGHKS and CDR2 YYEKEE (reference sequence). V lost 5 bases to trimming and J lost 6 bases, with 23 bases between them. This CDR3 region has 16 residues. The CDR3 sequence: CASSRQMGRGEDGYTF. The CDR3 coding sequence is TGTGCCAGCAGTCGTCAAATGGGCAGGGGCGAGGATGGCTACACCTTC.

This rearrangement joins TRBV7-9 to TRBJ2-3; 12 bases are a match to TRBD2. CDR3 size: 15 residues. Germline V lookup: CDR1 SEHNR, CDR2 FQNEAQ (reference sequence). The trim removed 0 bases at V and 10 bases at J, leaving 5 bases unmatched. The CDR3 region has the DNA TGTGCCAGCAGCTTAGCTGCTAGCGGGAGGGCCGCGCAGTATTTT. Translated, it gives CASSLAASGRAAQYF.

The chain carries TRBV15 and TRBJ2-3; the D gene is possibly TRBD2 (5 bases). The CDR3 is 14 amino acids. The V end lost 8 bases, the J end lost 2 bases, and 14 bases lay between the germline ends. CDR1 is LNHNV and CDR2 is YYDKDF in the germline V gene (reference sequence). This CDR3 is CATFAGGPTDTQYF. CDR3 sequence (DNA): TGTGCCACCTTTGCAGGAGGTCCCACAGATACGCAGTATTTT.

V is TRBV11-2 and J is TRBJ2-2, with 14 positions matching TRBD2. This CDR3 is built from 19 residues. The junction had 10 bases not matched to a gene; V was cut back by 5 bases and J by 2 bases. CDR1 is SGHAT and CDR2 is FQNNGV in the germline V gene. The CDR3 DNA reads TGTGCCAGCAGCACCCGACTAGCGGGAGGGCCTAGTAACACCGGGGAGCTGTTTTTT. Translation gives CASSTRLAGGPSNTGELFF.

This rearrangement joins TRBV12-3 or TRBV12-4 to TRBJ2-1; D gene ambiguous. There are 15 residues in the CDR3. V dropped 5 bases and J dropped 0 bases, with 11 bases sitting between them. The CDR3 nucleotides read TGTGCCAGCAGTAAACCTCCGAGCTCCTACAATGAGCAGTTCTTC. It encodes CASSKPPSSYNEQFF.

This clonotype was observed a handful of times. The rearrangement uses TRBV3-1 and TRBJ1-1; D is unclear. Trimming pared 2 bases from V and 2 bases from J, leaving 9 bases between. There are 14 residues in the CDR3. The V gene's germline CDR1 is LGHDT and CDR2 YNNKEL (reference sequence). DNA of the CDR3: TGTGCCAGCAGCCAAAAAGGGATCAACACTGAAGCTTTCTTT. Protein: CASSQKGINTEAFF.

The chain carries TRBV29-1 and TRBJ2-3; TRBD1 or TRBD2 may be the D gene (5 bases each). The germline CDR1 and CDR2 sequences are SQVTM and ANQGSEA. Trimming removed 8 bases from V and 6 bases from J, with 21 bases in between. This CDR3 contains 14 residues. The chain's CDR3 is CSTARGSLRDTQYF. The CDR3 DNA reads TGCAGCACTGCGAGGGGTAGTCTTAGGGATACGCAGTATTTT.

The V call is TRBV6-1, the J call TRBJ2-1; the match to TRBD1 covers 11 bases. Germline values: CDR1 MNHNS, CDR2 SASEGT. The ends lost 6 bases at V and 0 bases at J; junction bases unmatched: 7. This CDR3 contains 17 residues. In nucleotides, the CDR3 is TGTGCCAGCAGCCTGGGACAGGGGGTAGCCTCCTACAATGAGCAGTTCTTC. This translates into CASSLGQGVASYNEQFF.